The 25 T cell receptor beta chains reported below all come from one sample, sequenced in a study of shared clonotypes between healthy human individuals. Sequenced by immunoSEQ multiplex PCR; TCRdb stores in-frame clones only, minus some. The repertoire holds 470,000 or so clones, with about 84% as singletons. Sequencing used PBMCs. The receptors were sampled from a woman aged 40 to 49 in good health. Some clones in this sample may be carry-over from other donors' samples.

This rearrangement joins TRBV6-4 to TRBJ2-2, with 10 bases that match TRBD1. The CDR3 totals 13 residues. Germline V gene sequence: CDR1 MRHNA, CDR2 SNTAGT. Losses at the gene ends were 8 bases for V and 6 bases for J; bases not matched to a gene: 3. CDR3 in amino acids: CASGTGDSGELFF. The CDR3 DNA reads as TGTGCCAGCGGGACAGGGGATTCCGGGGAGCTGTTTTTT.

This chain links TRBV18 with TRBJ2-2, with 8 bases aligning to TRBD1. Germline CDR1 and CDR2: KGHSH and LQKENI. CDR3 length equals 14 residues. The V and J ends lost 3 bases and 5 bases, in that order; junction bases with no gene match: 2. CDR3 DNA: TGTGCCAGCTCACCGGACAGGGTGACCGGGGAGCTGTTTTTT. It encodes CASSPDRVTGELFF.

This clone was detected a few times. The chain joins TRBV18 to TRBJ2-2; D might be TRBD2 (5 bases). V lost 6 bases and J 0 bases, leaving 11 bases between the germline ends. Per the germline V gene, CDR1 is KGHSH and CDR2 is LQKENI. The CDR3 contains 15 residues. The CDR3 nucleotides are TGTGCCAGCTCCGAGATCGGGGCGAACACCGGGGAGCTGTTTTTT. As protein: CASSEIGANTGELFF. The variable domain in full, with the rest retrieved from reference TRBV18 and TRBJ2-2, is NAGVMQNPRHLVRRRGQEARLRCSPMKGHSHVYWYRQLPEEGLKFMVYLQKENIIDESGMPKERFSAEFPKEGPSILRIQQVVRGDSAAYFCASSEIGANTGELFFGEGSRLTVL.

About this clone: A read error is likely here: a far larger clone is one base away. This chain uses TRBV5-1 with TRBJ2-1, with TRBD1 identical over 7 bases. This CDR3 is built from 16 residues. Trimming removed 1 base from V and 3 bases from J; junction bases left unmatched: 7. Germline-derived CDR1 and CDR2 are SGHRS and YFSETQ. CDR3 in amino acids: CASSLWQGDHYNEQFF. CDR3 nucleotides: TGCGCCAGCAGCTTGTGGCAGGGGGACCACTACAATGAGCAGTTCTTC.

V and J are TRBV29-1 and TRBJ2-1, with 9 nucleotides matching TRBD1. The CDR3 spans 15 residues. After removal of 3 bases from V and 2 bases from J, the junction contained 5 bases not matched to a gene. The germline V gene encodes CDR1 SQVTM and CDR2 ANQGSEA. The DNA of the CDR3 is TGCAGCGTTGAGAGGACAGGGGTTGCCTACAATGAGCAGTTCTTC. Protein product: CSVERTGVAYNEQFF.

This chain connects TRBV15 to TRBJ2-7; no clear D gene. CDR1 LNHNV and CDR2 YYDKDF come from the germline V gene (reference sequence). V lost 5 bases and J lost 1, with 9 bases in between. The CDR3 is made up of 13 amino acids. The CDR3 spells CATSVQLSYEQYF. CDR3 DNA: TGTGCCACCAGCGTACAGTTGTCCTACGAGCAGTACTTC.

Only a few counts were recorded for this clone. J is TRBJ2-7 and V is TRBV27; D remains ambiguous. V lost 2 bases to trimming and J lost 0 bases, with 8 bases between them. Germline V gene data show CDR1 as MNHEY and CDR2 as SMNVEV (reference sequence). The length of the CDR3 is 14 residues. The CDR3 bases are TGTGCCAGCAGTTTAGGTCCCGTCTCCTACGAGCAGTACTTC. Its translation is CASSLGPVSYEQYF.

This clone was seen a single time. The chain employs TRBV10-3 and TRBJ2-5, with D perhaps given as TRBD1 or TRBD2 (6 bases each). Looked up from germline, CDR1 is ENHRY and CDR2 is SYGVKD. This CDR3 has 12 amino acids. V was trimmed by 4 bases and J by 9 bases, leaving 12 bases between them. This chain's CDR3 is CAISGYREAQYF. CDR3 in DNA: TGTGCCATCAGTGGGTACAGGGAGGCCCAGTACTTC.

The chain combines TRBV7-2 with TRBJ2-7, with 11 bases matching TRBD1. This CDR3 region has 15 residues. After removal of 1 base from V and 6 bases from J, the junction contained 5 bases not matched to a gene. Germline CDR1 is SGHTA and CDR2 is FQGNSA. The CDR3 protein is CASSLVGQGALEQYF. The CDR3 DNA reads TGTGCCAGCAGCTTAGTCGGACAGGGGGCTCTCGAGCAGTACTTC.

In its sample, this clone was seen many times. Other nucleotide sequences in the sample specify the same CDR3. The V gene is TRBV10-3, the J gene TRBJ1-5; D might be TRBD1 (5 bases). The CDR3 sequence is 17 residues long. Germline V gives CDR1 ENHRY, CDR2 SYGVKD. V was clipped by 0 bases and J by 5 bases, with 17 bases between them. CDR3 protein: CAISESGVGAMDQPQHF. CDR3 DNA sequence: TGTGCCATCAGTGAGTCGGGGGTAGGGGCCATGGATCAGCCCCAGCATTTT.

The J gene is TRBJ2-7, the V gene TRBV6-1; the D gene is possibly TRBD1 (6 bases). Per the germline V gene, CDR1 is MNHNS and CDR2 is SASEGT. The CDR3 spans 15 residues. Trimming shortened V by 7 bases and J by 2 bases, and 18 bases separated the two germline ends. The CDR3 DNA sequence: TGTGCCAGCATCTTGATGGTTACAGGGCCCTACGAGCAGTACTTC. Its translation: CASILMVTGPYEQYF.

V is TRBV5-8 and J is TRBJ2-5; D not certain. V lost 4 bases and J lost 5, with 15 bases in between. CDR1 is SGHTS and CDR2 is YDEGEE in the germline V gene. The CDR3 contains 14 residues. The CDR3: CASSVEVHGETQYF. The CDR3 region has the DNA TGTGCCAGCAGCGTAGAAGTTCATGGCGAGACCCAGTACTTC. The full variable domain, completed using reference TRBV5-8 and TRBJ2-5, is EAGVTQSPTHLIKTRGQQATLRCSPISGHTSVYWYQQALGLGLQFLLWYDEGEERNRGNFPPRFSGRQFPNYSSELNVNALELEDSALYLCASSVEVHGETQYFGPGTRLLVL.

The chain joins TRBV7-6 to TRBJ2-7, with 9 bases aligning to TRBD1. This CDR3 has 15 amino acids. V was clipped by 3 bases and J by 3 bases; unmatched bases: 6. Germline loops: CDR1 SGHVS, CDR2 FNYEAQ. This CDR3 is CASSLTQGALYEQYF. In DNA, the CDR3 is TGTGCCAGCAGCTTGACACAGGGGGCCCTCTACGAGCAGTACTTC.

Regarding this clone: A clone one base away is much larger, so this may be a read error. The same CDR3 arises from other DNA sequences in this sample as well. The chain links TRBV6-5 to TRBJ1-2; a weak D match, TRBD1 (6 bases). The V end lost 2 bases, the J end lost 2 bases, and 12 bases lay between the germline ends. Germline CDR1 MNHEY, CDR2 SVGAGI. The CDR3 runs to 15 residues. The CDR3 is CASSYAGGENYGYTF. CDR3 DNA sequence: TGTGCCAGCAGTTACGCGGGGGGCGAGAACTATGGCTACACCTTC.

This clone occurred once. This likely reflects a read error, since a far larger clone is one base away. Other DNA sequences of this sample code for an identical CDR3. The rearrangement uses TRBV29-1 and TRBJ2-5; 9 bases are a match to TRBD2. The CDR3 is 14 amino acids. Germline CDR1 is SQVTM and CDR2 is ANQGSEA. The CDR3 sequence: CSVGVAGVVETQHF. The CDR3 bases are TGCAGCGTTGGGGTAGCGGGAGTGGTAGAGACCCAGCACTTC.

The chain combines TRBV19 with TRBJ1-1; 12 bases fit TRBD1. Germline-derived CDR1 and CDR2 are LNHDA and SQIVND (reference sequence). V shed 6 bases, J shed 0 bases, and the junction held 8 bases outside the gene matches. The CDR3 has 17 residues. CDR3 region: CASSPSRDRGLNTEAFF. CDR3 DNA sequence: TGTGCCAGTAGCCCTTCCCGGGACAGGGGGCTGAACACTGAAGCTTTCTTT. Full variable domain (remainder filled in from reference TRBV19 and TRBJ1-1): DGGITQSPKYLFRKEGQNVTLSCEQNLNHDAMYWYRQDPGQGLRLIYYSQIVNDFQKGDIAEGYSVSREKKESFPLTVTSAQKNPTAFYLCASSPSRDRGLNTEAFFGQGTRLTVV.

The chain employs TRBV5-1 and TRBJ2-7; 10 nucleotides line up with TRBD1. CDR3 length equals 15 residues. CDR1 and CDR2 from the germline V gene are SGHRS and YFSETQ. The ends lost 2 bases at V and 5 bases at J; junction bases unmatched: 7. The CDR3 reads CASSLEDRGPDEQYF. DNA of the CDR3: TGCGCCAGCAGCTTAGAAGACAGGGGGCCGGACGAGCAGTACTTC.

V is TRBV28 and J is TRBJ1-5; D is unresolved. The CDR3 consists of 14 residues. Germline values: CDR1 MDHEN, CDR2 SYDVKM. Trimming took 7 bases from V and 1 from J, leaving 11 bases between them. CDR3 nucleotides: TGTGCCAGCAAGGAAGGTATAAGCAATCAGCCCCAGCATTTT. This sequence encodes CASKEGISNQPQHF.

The rearrangement links TRBV2 to TRBJ2-2; the match to TRBD2 covers 12 bases. Germline V lookup: CDR1 SNHLY, CDR2 FYNNEI. Losses at the gene ends were 6 bases for V and 4 bases for J; bases not matched to a gene: 6. CDR3 length: 16 amino acids. For the CDR3, the DNA is TGTGCCAGCAGACACCCGGGACTAGCGGGCACCGGGGAGCTGTTTTTT. It is translated as CASRHPGLAGTGELFF.

This chain uses TRBV30 with TRBJ1-1; D is ambiguous. The CDR3 is 13 residues long. The germline CDR1 and CDR2 sequences are GTSNPN and SVGIG (reference sequence). Deletions cut 2 bases from V and 2 bases from J, with 9 bases between. CDR3 protein: CAWSIAGNTEAFF. The CDR3 DNA sequence: TGTGCCTGGAGTATTGCGGGCAACACTGAAGCTTTCTTT.

The CDR3 DNA is TGTGCCATCAGTGAAGAAGGCGGGAGCCGGGAGACCCAGTACTTC. Amino acids: CAISEEGGSRETQYF. The rearrangement joins TRBV10-3 to TRBJ2-5, with 7 nucleotides matching TRBD2. V was clipped by 3 bases and J by 5 bases; unmatched bases: 9. Germline CDR1 ENHRY, CDR2 SYGVKD. This CDR3 comprises 15 residues.

The chain uses TRBV9 and TRBJ2-2, with unresolved D. Trimming left V 4 bases short and J 2 bases short, with 3 bases between. There are 12 residues in the CDR3. Germline CDR1 SGDLS, CDR2 YYNGEE. This CDR3 is CASSPNTGELFF. CDR3 bases: TGTGCCAGCAGCCCTAACACCGGGGAGCTGTTTTTT. The whole variable domain, filled in from reference TRBV9 and TRBJ2-2, reads DSGVTQTPKHLITATGQRVTLRCSPRSGDLSVYWYQQSLDQGLQFLIQYYNGEERAKGNILERFSAQQFPDLHSELNLSSLELGDSALYFCASSPNTGELFFGEGSRLTVL.

V usage is TRBV29-1 and J usage is TRBJ1-1; D gene unclear. The CDR3 runs 11 residues. V lost 3 bases to trimming and J lost 6 bases, with 8 bases between them. Germline CDR1 reads SQVTM; CDR2 reads ANQGSEA. This CDR3 is CSVDDLAEAFF. The CDR3, as DNA: TGCAGCGTTGACGATTTGGCTGAAGCTTTCTTT. Full variable domain (outside the CDR3, taken from reference TRBV29-1 and TRBJ1-1): SAVISQKPSRDICQRGTSLTIQCQVDSQVTMMFWYRQQPGQSLTLIATANQGSEATYESGFVIDKFPISRPNLTFSTLTVSNMSPEDSSIYLCSVDDLAEAFFGQGTRLTVV.

This clone has a handful of counts. CDR3 nucleotide sequence: TGTGCCACCAGCAGAGATCTTGATCAGCCCCAGCATTTT. The encoded protein is CATSRDLDQPQHF. This chain uses TRBV15 with TRBJ1-5; D uncertain. V lost 0 bases to trimming and J lost 5 bases, with 5 bases between them. The CDR3 has 13 amino acids. Germline assignment: CDR1 LNHNV and CDR2 YYDKDF (reference sequence).

Concerning this clone: One base separates it from a far larger clone, so it is likely a read error. The chain employs TRBV9 and TRBJ2-2; 12 bases map to TRBD2. Germline values: CDR1 SGDLS, CDR2 YYNGEE. The CDR3 length is 18 residues. CDR3 loop: CASSVAIGLAGNTGELLF. The CDR3 region has the DNA TGTGCCAGCAGCGTAGCTATCGGACTAGCGGGGAACACCGGGGAGCTGCTTTTT.